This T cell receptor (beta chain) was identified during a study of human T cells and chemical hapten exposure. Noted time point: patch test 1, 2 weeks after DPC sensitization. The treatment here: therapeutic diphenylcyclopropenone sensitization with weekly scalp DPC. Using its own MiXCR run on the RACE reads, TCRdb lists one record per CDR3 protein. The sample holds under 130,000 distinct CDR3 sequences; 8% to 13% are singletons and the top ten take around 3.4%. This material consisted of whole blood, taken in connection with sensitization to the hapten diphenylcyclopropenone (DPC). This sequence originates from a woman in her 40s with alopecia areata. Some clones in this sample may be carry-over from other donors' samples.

CDR3 protein: CASSQPGIQGANQPQHF. Written as DNA, the CDR3 is TGTGCCAGCAGCCAGCCGGGAATACAGGGAGCTAATCAGCCCCAGCATTTT. J is TRBJ1-5 and V is TRBV4-2, with D perhaps matching TRBD1 (6 bases). The CDR3 sequence is 17 residues long. Trimming removed 3 bases from V and 4 bases from J, with 19 bases in between. In germline, CDR1 is LGHNA, CDR2 YNFKEQ.